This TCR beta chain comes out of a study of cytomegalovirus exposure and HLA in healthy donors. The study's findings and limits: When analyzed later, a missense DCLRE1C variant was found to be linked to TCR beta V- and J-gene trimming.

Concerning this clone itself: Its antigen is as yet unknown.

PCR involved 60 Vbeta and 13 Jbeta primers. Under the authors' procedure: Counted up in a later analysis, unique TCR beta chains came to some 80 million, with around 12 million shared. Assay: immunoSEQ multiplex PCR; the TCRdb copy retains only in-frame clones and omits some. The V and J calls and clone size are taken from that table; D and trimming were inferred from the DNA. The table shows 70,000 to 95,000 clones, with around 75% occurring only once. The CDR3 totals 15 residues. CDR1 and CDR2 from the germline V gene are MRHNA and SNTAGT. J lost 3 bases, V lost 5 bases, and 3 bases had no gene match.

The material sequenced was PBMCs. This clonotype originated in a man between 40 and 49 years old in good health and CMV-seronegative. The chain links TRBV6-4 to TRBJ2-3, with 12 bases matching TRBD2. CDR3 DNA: TGTGCCAGCAGTCTTACTAGCGGGGGGACAGATACGCAGTATTTT. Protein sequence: CASSLTSGGTDTQYF.